This T cell receptor (beta chain) was recorded in a study of blood T cell repertoires in COVID-19. Overall study: Samples came from the United States, Italy and Spain, spanning acute and convalescent COVID-19. In each case, the material was cDNA or gDNA derived from T cells, B-cell-depleted T cells, or PBMCs.

Germline-derived CDR1 and CDR2 are SGHKS and YYEKEE (reference sequence). This CDR3 has 13 amino acids. Deletions cut 3 bases from V and 5 bases from J, with 9 bases between. Measured with immunoSEQ multiplex PCR; TCRdb has only the in-frame clones, and not every one. This sample has 45,000 to 65,000 clones, with about 90% found just once. The sample consisted of peripheral blood. The source of this sequence is a human donor with acute or convalescent COVID-19. The donor label of this sample is uncertain. The chain uses TRBV5-5 and TRBJ2-1, with unresolved D. The CDR3 DNA reads as TGTGCCAGCAGCTCTGGCCCAAACAATGAGCAGTTCTTC. It yields the protein CASSSGPNNEQFF.